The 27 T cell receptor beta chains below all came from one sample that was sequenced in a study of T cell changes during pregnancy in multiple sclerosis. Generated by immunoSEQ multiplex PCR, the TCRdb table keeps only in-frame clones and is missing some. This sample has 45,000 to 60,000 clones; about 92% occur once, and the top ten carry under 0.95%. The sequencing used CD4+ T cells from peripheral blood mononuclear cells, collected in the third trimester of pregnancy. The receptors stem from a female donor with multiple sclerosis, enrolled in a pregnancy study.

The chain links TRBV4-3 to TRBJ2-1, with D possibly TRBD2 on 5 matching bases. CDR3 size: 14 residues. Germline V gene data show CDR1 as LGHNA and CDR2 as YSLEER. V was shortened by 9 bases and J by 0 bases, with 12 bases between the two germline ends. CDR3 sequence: CARTRADSYNEQFF. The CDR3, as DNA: TGCGCCAGAACGCGGGCCGACTCCTACAATGAGCAGTTCTTC.

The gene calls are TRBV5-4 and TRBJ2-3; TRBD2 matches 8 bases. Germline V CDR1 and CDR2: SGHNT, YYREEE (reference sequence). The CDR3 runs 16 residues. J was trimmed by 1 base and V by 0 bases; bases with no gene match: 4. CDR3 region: CASSLDAGGRTDTQYF. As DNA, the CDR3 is TGTGCCAGCAGCTTGGACGCGGGGGGACGCACAGATACGCAGTATTTT. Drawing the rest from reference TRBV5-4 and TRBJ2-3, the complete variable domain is ETGVTQSPTHLIKTRGQQVTLRCSSQSGHNTVSWYQQALGQGPQFIFQYYREEENGRGNFPPRFSGLQFPNYSSELNVNALELDDSALYLCASSLDAGGRTDTQYFGPGTRLTVL.

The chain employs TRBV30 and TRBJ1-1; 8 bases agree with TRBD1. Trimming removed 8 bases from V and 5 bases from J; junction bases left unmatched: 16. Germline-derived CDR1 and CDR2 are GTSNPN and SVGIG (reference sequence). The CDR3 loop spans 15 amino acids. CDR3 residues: CAKTRLRQGRTEAFF. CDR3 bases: TGTGCCAAAACAAGGCTTAGACAGGGGAGGACTGAAGCTTTCTTT.

The CDR3 loop reads CASRGGGTNTGELFF. The CDR3 DNA reads as TGTGCCAGCAGGGGAGGGGGGACGAACACCGGGGAGCTGTTTTTT. The chain combines TRBV5-4 with TRBJ2-2; D perhaps matches TRBD2 (7 bases). Germline V gene sequence: CDR1 SGHNT, CDR2 YYREEE (reference sequence). CDR3 length: 15 amino acids. V gave up 5 bases and J gave up 0 bases, with 11 bases separating them. The variable domain in full, with the rest retrieved from reference TRBV5-4 and TRBJ2-2, is ETGVTQSPTHLIKTRGQQVTLRCSSQSGHNTVSWYQQALGQGPQFIFQYYREEENGRGNFPPRFSGLQFPNYSSELNVNALELDDSALYLCASRGGGTNTGELFFGEGSRLTVL.

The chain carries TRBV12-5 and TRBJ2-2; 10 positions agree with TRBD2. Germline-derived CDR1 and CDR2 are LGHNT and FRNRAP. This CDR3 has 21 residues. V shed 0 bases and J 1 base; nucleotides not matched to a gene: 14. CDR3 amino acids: CASGLVPLRAGGPENTGELFF. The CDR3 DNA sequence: TGTGCTAGTGGTTTGGTACCCCTCAGAGCGGGGGGGCCGGAGAACACCGGGGAGCTGTTTTTT.

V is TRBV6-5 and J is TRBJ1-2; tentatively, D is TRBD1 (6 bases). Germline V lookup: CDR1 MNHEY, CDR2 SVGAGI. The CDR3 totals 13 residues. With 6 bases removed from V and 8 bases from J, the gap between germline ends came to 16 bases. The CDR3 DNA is TGTGCCAGCAGCCTCAGGGGCCCAGGGGGCTACACCTTC. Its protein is CASSLRGPGGYTF.

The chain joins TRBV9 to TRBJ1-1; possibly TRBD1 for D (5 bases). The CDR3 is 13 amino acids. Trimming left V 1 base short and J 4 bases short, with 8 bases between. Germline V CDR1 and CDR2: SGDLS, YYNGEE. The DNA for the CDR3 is TGTGCCAGCAGCGTATCGGGGGGCACTGAAGCTTTCTTT. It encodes CASSVSGGTEAFF.

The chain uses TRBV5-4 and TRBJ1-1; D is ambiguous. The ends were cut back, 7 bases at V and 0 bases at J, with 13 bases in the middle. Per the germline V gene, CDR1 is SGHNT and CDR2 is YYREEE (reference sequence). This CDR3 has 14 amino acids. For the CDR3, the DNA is TGTGCCAGCTACCCCGGAGTGTTGAACACTGAAGCTTTCTTT. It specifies CASYPGVLNTEAFF. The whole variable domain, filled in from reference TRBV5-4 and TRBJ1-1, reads ETGVTQSPTHLIKTRGQQVTLRCSSQSGHNTVSWYQQALGQGPQFIFQYYREEENGRGNFPPRFSGLQFPNYSSELNVNALELDDSALYLCASYPGVLNTEAFFGQGTRLTVV.

The CDR3 bases are TGTGCCAGTAACGGTCGCGGGGGAGGAAACTATGGCTACACCTTC. It specifies CASNGRGGGNYGYTF. The rearrangement uses TRBV19 and TRBJ1-2, with a possible D match to TRBD1 (5 bases). V was clipped by 7 bases and J by 2 bases, with 17 bases between them. CDR1 LNHDA and CDR2 SQIVND come from the germline V gene (reference sequence). The CDR3 length is 15 residues. The variable domain in full, completed from reference TRBV19 and TRBJ1-2, reads DGGITQSPKYLFRKEGQNVTLSCEQNLNHDAMYWYRQDPGQGLRLIYYSQIVNDFQKGDIAEGYSVSREKKESFPLTVTSAQKNPTAFYLCASNGRGGGNYGYTFGSGTRLTVV.

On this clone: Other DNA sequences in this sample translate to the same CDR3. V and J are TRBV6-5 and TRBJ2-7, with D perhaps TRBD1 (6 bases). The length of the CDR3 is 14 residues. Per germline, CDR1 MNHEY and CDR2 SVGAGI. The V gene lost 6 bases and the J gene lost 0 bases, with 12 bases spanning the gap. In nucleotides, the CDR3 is TGTGCCAGCAGAACAACAGGGAGCTCCTACGAGCAGTACTTC. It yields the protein CASRTTGSSYEQYF.

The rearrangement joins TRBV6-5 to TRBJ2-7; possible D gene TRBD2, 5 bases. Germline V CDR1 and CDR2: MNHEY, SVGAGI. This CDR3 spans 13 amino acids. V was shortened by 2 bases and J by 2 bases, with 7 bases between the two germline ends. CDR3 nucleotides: TGTGCCAGCAGTTACGGGAGTACCTACGAGCAGTACTTC. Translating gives CASSYGSTYEQYF.

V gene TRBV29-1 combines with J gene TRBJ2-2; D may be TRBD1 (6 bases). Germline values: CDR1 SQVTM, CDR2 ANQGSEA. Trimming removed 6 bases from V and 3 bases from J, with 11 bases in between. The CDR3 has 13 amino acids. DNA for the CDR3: TGCAGCGTCGATACAGGGTACACCGGGGAGCTGTTTTTT. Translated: CSVDTGYTGELFF.

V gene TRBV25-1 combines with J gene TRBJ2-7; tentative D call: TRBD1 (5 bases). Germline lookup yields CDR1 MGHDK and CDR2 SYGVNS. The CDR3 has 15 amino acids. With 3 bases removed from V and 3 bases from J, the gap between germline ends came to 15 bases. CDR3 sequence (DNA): TGTGCCAGCAGTGATAACAAAGACAGTTACTACGAGCAGTACTTC. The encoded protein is CASSDNKDSYYEQYF.

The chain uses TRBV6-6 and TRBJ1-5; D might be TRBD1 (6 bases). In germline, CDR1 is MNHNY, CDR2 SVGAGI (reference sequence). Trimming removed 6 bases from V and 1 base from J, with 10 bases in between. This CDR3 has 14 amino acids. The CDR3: CASSSGTSNQPQHF. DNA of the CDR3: TGTGCCAGCAGCTCCGGGACAAGCAATCAGCCCCAGCATTTT.

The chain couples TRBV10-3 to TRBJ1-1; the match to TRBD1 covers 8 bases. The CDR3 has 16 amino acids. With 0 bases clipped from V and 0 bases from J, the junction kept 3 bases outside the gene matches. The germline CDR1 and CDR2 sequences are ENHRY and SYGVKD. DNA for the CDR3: TGTGCCATCAGTGAGTCCCAGGGGGCCCTGAACACTGAAGCTTTCTTT. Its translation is CAISESQGALNTEAFF.

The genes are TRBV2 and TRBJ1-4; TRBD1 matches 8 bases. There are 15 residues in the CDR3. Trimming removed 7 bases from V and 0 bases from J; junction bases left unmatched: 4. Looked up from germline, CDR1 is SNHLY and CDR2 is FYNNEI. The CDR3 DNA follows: TGTGCCAGCACCCAACAGGGGGCAACTAATGAAAAACTGTTTTTT. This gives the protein CASTQQGATNEKLFF.

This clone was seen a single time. DNA for the CDR3: TGTGCCAGCAGCTTAGGAGCCGCGGGTTCTAACTATGGCTACACCTTC. It specifies CASSLGAAGSNYGYTF. This rearrangement joins TRBV11-2 to TRBJ1-2; unclear D gene. This CDR3 contains 16 residues. The germline V and J ends were trimmed by 1 base and 0 bases, with 12 bases remaining between them. CDR1 is SGHAT, CDR2 FQNNGV, per germline.

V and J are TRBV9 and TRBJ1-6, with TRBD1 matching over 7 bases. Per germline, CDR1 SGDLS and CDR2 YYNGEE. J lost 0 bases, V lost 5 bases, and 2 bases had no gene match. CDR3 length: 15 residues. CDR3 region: CASRTGRSYNSPLHF. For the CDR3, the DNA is TGTGCCAGCAGGACAGGGCGCTCCTATAATTCACCCCTCCACTTT.

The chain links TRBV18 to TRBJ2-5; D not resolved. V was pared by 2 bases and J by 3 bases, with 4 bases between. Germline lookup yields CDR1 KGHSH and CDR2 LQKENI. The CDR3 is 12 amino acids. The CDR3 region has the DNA TGTGCCAGCTCACCATTCGAAGAGACCCAGTACTTC. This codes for CASSPFEETQYF. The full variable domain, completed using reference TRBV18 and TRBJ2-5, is NAGVMQNPRHLVRRRGQEARLRCSPMKGHSHVYWYRQLPEEGLKFMVYLQKENIIDESGMPKERFSAEFPKEGPSILRIQQVVRGDSAAYFCASSPFEETQYFGPGTRLLVL.

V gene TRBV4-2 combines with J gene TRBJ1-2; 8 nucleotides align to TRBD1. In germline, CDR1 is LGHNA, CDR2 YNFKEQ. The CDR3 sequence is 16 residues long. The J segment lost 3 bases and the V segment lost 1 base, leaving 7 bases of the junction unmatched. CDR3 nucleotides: TGTGCCAGCAGCCAAGCGGACAGGGCGGGAGACTATGGCTACACCTTC. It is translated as CASSQADRAGDYGYTF.

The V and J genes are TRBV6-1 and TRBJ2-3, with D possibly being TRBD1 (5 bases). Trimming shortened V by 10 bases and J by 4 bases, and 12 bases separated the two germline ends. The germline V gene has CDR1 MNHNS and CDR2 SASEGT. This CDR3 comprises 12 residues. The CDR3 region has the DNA TGTGCCACCCGCAGGGTGGCAGATACGCAGTATTTT. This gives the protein CATRRVADTQYF.

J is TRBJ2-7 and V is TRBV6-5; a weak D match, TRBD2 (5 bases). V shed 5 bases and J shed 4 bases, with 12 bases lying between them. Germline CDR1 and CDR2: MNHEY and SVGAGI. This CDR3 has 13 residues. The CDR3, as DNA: TGTGCCAGCAGTATGGGCGGGCAGTACGAGCAGTACTTC. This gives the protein CASSMGGQYEQYF.

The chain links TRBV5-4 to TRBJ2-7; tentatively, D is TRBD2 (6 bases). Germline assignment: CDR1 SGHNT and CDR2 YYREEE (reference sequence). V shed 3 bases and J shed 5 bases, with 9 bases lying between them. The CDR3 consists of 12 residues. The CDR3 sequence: CASSSDYDEQYF. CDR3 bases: TGTGCCAGCAGCTCGGACTATGACGAGCAGTACTTC.

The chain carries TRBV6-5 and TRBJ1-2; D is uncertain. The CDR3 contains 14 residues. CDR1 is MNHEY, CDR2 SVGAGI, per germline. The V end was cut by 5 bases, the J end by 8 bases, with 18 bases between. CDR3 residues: CASSRPRLGEGYTF. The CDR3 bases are TGTGCCAGCAGTCGACCGCGTCTGGGCGAAGGCTACACCTTC.

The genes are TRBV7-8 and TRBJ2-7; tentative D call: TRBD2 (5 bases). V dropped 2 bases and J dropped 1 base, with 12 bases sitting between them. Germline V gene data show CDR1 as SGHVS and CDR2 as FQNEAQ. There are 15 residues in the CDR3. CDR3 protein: CASSLSRVESYEQYF. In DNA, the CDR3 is TGTGCCAGCAGCTTATCGAGGGTGGAGTCCTACGAGCAGTACTTC.

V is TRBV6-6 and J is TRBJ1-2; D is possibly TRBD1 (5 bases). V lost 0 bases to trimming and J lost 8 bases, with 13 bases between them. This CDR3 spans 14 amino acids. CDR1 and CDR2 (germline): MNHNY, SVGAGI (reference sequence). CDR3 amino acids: CASSYSFRERGYTF. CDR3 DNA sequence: TGTGCCAGCAGTTACTCATTCAGGGAACGGGGCTACACCTTC.

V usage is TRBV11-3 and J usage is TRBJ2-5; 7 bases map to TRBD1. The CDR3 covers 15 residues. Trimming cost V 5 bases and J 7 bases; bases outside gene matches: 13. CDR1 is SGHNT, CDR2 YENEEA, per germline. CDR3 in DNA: TGTGCCAGCAGCCCCGGGTCTGGGGCAGGGGGGACCCAGTACTTC. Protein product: CASSPGSGAGGTQYF.